These T cell receptor beta chains were read from a single sample in a study of blood T cell repertoires in COVID-19. The repertoire was sequenced with immunoSEQ multiplex PCR; TCRdb's copy has only in-frame clones and lacks some. Here the sample spans 80,000 or so clones, around 92% being singletons. The sample comprised peripheral blood. Receptors were obtained from a woman between 50 and 59 years old in a cohort sampled during active COVID-19. Both conserved end residues are part of each CDR3. Fields, in order: V gene, clone size, J gene, D gene, CDR3 protein, CDR3 DNA. A D gene is named only where the DNA matches it firmly. Clone size is shown for a subset of rows, as once, few, many or a class of expanded clone.

>TRBV27|-|TRBJ1-2|TRBD1
CASSLAGTGGGYTF
TGTGCCAGCAGTTTGGCCGGGACAGGGGGCGGCTACACCTTC
>TRBV11-3|-|TRBJ2-7|-
CAIGTDSYEQYF
TGTGCCATAGGGACTGACTCCTACGAGCAGTACTTC
>TRBV7-8|-|TRBJ2-7|-
CASSTWGVYEQYF
TGTGCCAGCAGCACCTGGGGGGTTTACGAGCAGTACTTC
>TRBV19|-|TRBJ1-2|-
CASSIHRAGYTF
TGTGCCAGTAGTATCCACAGGGCTGGCTACACCTTC
>TRBV6-1|-|TRBJ1-3|-
CASSEVGGDGTIYF
TGTGCCAGCAGTGAAGTGGGAGGGGACGGCACCATATATTTT
>TRBV28|-|TRBJ2-7|TRBD2
CASSLVAGGPYEQYF
TGTGCCAGCAGTTTAGTAGCGGGAGGGCCCTACGAGCAGTACTTC
>TRBV10-3|-|TRBJ2-4|-
CAISEQPTLAKNIQYF
TGTGCCATCAGTGAACAGCCGACGCTAGCCAAAAACATTCAGTACTTC
>TRBV9|-|TRBJ2-1|-
CASSPGWTYNEQFF
TGTGCCAGCAGCCCCGGGTGGACCTACAATGAGCAGTTCTTC
>TRBV6-5|-|TRBJ2-7|-
CASSQRSGPGNEQYF
TGTGCCAGCAGCCAACGATCCGGTCCGGGGAACGAGCAGTACTTC
>TRBV3-1/TRBV3-2|-|TRBJ2-2|-
CASSQGRETGELFF
TGTGCCAGCAGCCAAGGCCGGGAAACCGGGGAGCTGTTTTTT
>TRBV27|-|TRBJ2-3|TRBD2
CASSLNPGLHTDTQYF
TGTGCCAGCAGTCTAAATCCGGGACTACACACAGATACGCAGTATTTT
>TRBV13|-|TRBJ2-5|TRBD1
CASSLVARGQETQYF
TGTGCCAGCAGCTTAGTGGCCAGGGGGCAAGAGACCCAGTACTTC
>TRBV28|few|TRBJ2-7|-
CASSLTGRAYEQYF
TGTGCCAGCAGTTTGACAGGTCGGGCCTACGAGCAGTACTTC
>TRBV2|-|TRBJ2-3|TRBD2
CASIAGGRRDTQYF
TGTGCCAGCATAGCGGGAGGGCGACGTGATACGCAGTATTTT
>TRBV27|once|TRBJ2-2|-
CASSFRVTGELFF
TGTGCCAGCAGTTTTCGGGTCACCGGGGAGCTGTTTTTT
>TRBV29-1|-|TRBJ2-1|TRBD1
CSVDPAGQGVGQFF
TGCAGCGTTGACCCAGCGGGACAGGGCGTGGGGCAGTTCTTC
>TRBV5-1|-|TRBJ2-2|-
CASSPDRLNTGELFF
TGCGCCAGCAGCCCCGACAGACTGAACACCGGGGAGCTGTTTTTT
>TRBV2|-|TRBJ2-3|TRBD2
CASSDTSGRDADTQYF
TGTGCCAGCAGTGACACTAGCGGGAGGGATGCAGATACGCAGTATTTT
>TRBV2|-|TRBJ1-1|TRBD1
CASAGQGVMNTEAFF
TGTGCCAGCGCGGGACAGGGGGTAATGAACACTGAAGCTTTCTTT
>TRBV7-8|-|TRBJ1-2|TRBD1
CASSLATGGYGYTF
TGTGCCAGCAGCTTAGCGACAGGGGGCTATGGCTACACCTTC
>TRBV5-1|once|TRBJ2-3|-
CASSFGVGTDTQYF
TGCGCCAGCAGTTTCGGGGTGGGGACAGATACGCAGTATTTT
>TRBV25-1|once|TRBJ1-2|TRBD1
CATEGTVPNYGYTF
TGTGCCACCGAGGGGACAGTGCCTAACTATGGCTACACCTTC
>TRBV6-5|-|TRBJ1-6|-
CASRLNYNSPLHF
TGTGCCTCCAGACTAAACTATAATTCACCCCTCCACTTT
>TRBV18|-|TRBJ2-1|TRBD2
CASSLSVSGGGPEQFF
TGTGCCAGCTCTCTCTCTGTAAGCGGGGGCGGACCTGAGCAGTTCTTC
>TRBV10-3|once|TRBJ1-1|-
CAITTGKDTEAFF
TGTGCCATCACTACAGGGAAGGACACTGAAGCTTTCTTT
>TRBV19|-|TRBJ1-2|-
CASSPDYNYGYTF
TGTGCCAGCTCGCCAGATTACAACTATGGCTACACCTTC
>TRBV10-3|few|TRBJ1-5|-
CAIRGVRGPQHF
TGTGCCATCCGCGGGGTACGAGGGCCCCAGCATTTT
>TRBV25-1|once|TRBJ2-7|TRBD2
CASSEGVAGGLEQYF
TGTGCCAGCAGTGAAGGGGTAGCGGGAGGGCTCGAGCAGTACTTC
>TRBV28|-|TRBJ1-6|-
CASSLLGVNSPLHF
TGTGCCAGCAGTTTACTAGGGGTCAATTCACCCCTCCACTTT
>TRBV5-1|-|TRBJ1-2|TRBD1
CASTPGQGYNGYTF
TGCGCCAGCACGCCAGGACAGGGGTATAACGGCTACACCTTC
>TRBV5-1|-|TRBJ1-5|-
CASSQGFGNQPQHF
TGCGCCAGCAGTCAGGGGTTTGGCAATCAGCCCCAGCATTTT
>TRBV27|-|TRBJ1-5|-
CASRSTGSNQPQHF
TGTGCCAGCAGGTCAACAGGGAGCAATCAGCCCCAGCATTTT
>TRBV6-2/TRBV6-3|once|TRBJ1-1|-
CASSPDRRPMNTEAFF
TGTGCCAGCAGCCCCGACAGGAGGCCCATGAACACTGAAGCTTTCTTT
>TRBV11-3|-|TRBJ2-7|-
CASSLGRANYEQYF
TGTGCCAGCAGCTTAGGGCGGGCTAACTACGAGCAGTACTTC
>TRBV10-3|-|TRBJ2-5|-
CAISEGGGETQYF
TGTGCCATCAGTGAAGGGGGGGGAGAGACCCAGTACTTC
>TRBV10-1|-|TRBJ1-5|-
CASSETGNQPQHF
TGCGCCAGCAGTGAGACAGGCAATCAGCCCCAGCATTTT
>TRBV20-1|-|TRBJ2-7|TRBD2
CSASGLAGEQYF
TGCAGTGCTAGTGGGCTAGCGGGGGAGCAGTACTTC
>TRBV9|-|TRBJ1-3|-
CASSLQGVGNTIYF
TGTGCCAGCAGCCTCCAAGGGGTGGGAAACACCATATATTTT
>TRBV9|-|TRBJ2-3|-
CASSATQGEGADTQYF
TGTGCCAGCAGCGCGACACAGGGGGAGGGCGCAGATACGCAGTATTTT
>TRBV5-6|-|TRBJ2-2|TRBD2
CASSFRTSGIRSGELFF
TGTGCCAGCAGCTTTCGGACTAGCGGGATTAGATCCGGGGAGCTGTTTTTT
>TRBV19|few|TRBJ2-2|TRBD2
CASHKLGLAGGSTGELFF
TGTGCCAGCCACAAACTGGGACTAGCGGGGGGGTCCACCGGGGAGCTGTTTTTT
>TRBV5-3|-|TRBJ1-1|-
CARSLVHQTKAEAFF
TGTGCCAGAAGCTTGGTACATCAAACTAAGGCTGAAGCTTTCTTT
>TRBV7-9|once|TRBJ2-5|-
CASSLPGFRETQYF
TGTGCCAGCAGCTTACCAGGGTTTCGGGAGACCCAGTACTTC
>TRBV11-2|-|TRBJ2-2|-
CASSLRLPGDTGELFF
TGTGCCAGCAGCCTTCGACTACCCGGGGACACCGGGGAGCTGTTTTTT
>TRBV5-5|-|TRBJ2-7|TRBD1
CASIPGQGSYEQYF
TGTGCCAGCATTCCGGGACAGGGCTCCTACGAGCAGTACTTC
>TRBV11-3|-|TRBJ1-6|TRBD1
CASSRGTANSPLHF
TGTGCCAGCAGCCGCGGGACAGCCAATTCACCCCTCCACTTT
>TRBV3-1/TRBV3-2|few|TRBJ2-5|TRBD2
CASSQMTGTSGDQETQYF
TGTGCCAGCAGCCAAATGACCGGGACTAGCGGTGACCAAGAGACCCAGTACTTC
>TRBV7-6|once|TRBJ2-1|TRBD2
CASSPSGTSGSKRYNEQFF
TGTGCCAGCAGCCCGTCCGGGACTAGCGGGAGTAAGAGGTACAATGAGCAGTTCTTC
>TRBV5-6|few|TRBJ1-2|TRBD1
CASSSTGAGHGYTF
TGTGCCAGCAGCTCGACAGGGGCCGGTCATGGCTACACCTTC
>TRBV7-9|-|TRBJ2-3|-
CASSLAGDTTDTQYF
TGTGCCAGCAGCTTAGCGGGAGATACCACAGATACGCAGTATTTT
>TRBV10-2|-|TRBJ1-2|TRBD1
CASRGTGINYGYTF
TGCGCCAGCAGGGGGACAGGGATTAACTATGGCTACACCTTC
>TRBV11-2|once|TRBJ2-1|-
CASSLGQEHGLFF
TGTGCCAGCAGCTTAGGGCAAGAACATGGACTGTTCTTC
>TRBV6-5|-|TRBJ2-1|-
CASSYVASFNEQFF
TGTGCCAGCAGTTACGTCGCTAGCTTCAATGAGCAGTTCTTC
>TRBV7-9|-|TRBJ2-5|TRBD2
CASSLWLAGGYRETQYF
TGTGCCAGCAGCTTATGGCTAGCGGGAGGTTATAGGGAGACCCAGTACTTC
>TRBV19|-|TRBJ1-1|-
CASSIAGRNPTEAFF
TGTGCCAGTAGTATTGCGGGGAGAAACCCCACTGAAGCTTTCTTT